A selection of T cell receptor beta chains follows, all from one sample in a study of blood T cell repertoires in COVID-19. TCRdb keeps only in-frame clones here, not all; method: immunoSEQ multiplex PCR. The table lists about 60,000 clones, roughly three quarters of them singletons. The sample comprised peripheral blood. These receptors all stem from a woman over 75 with acute or convalescent COVID-19. CDR3s include the opening cysteine and the closing phenylalanine or tryptophan. D genes are given only for firm matches. Size is omitted from some rows. Given values are once, few, many or a class for expanded clones.

J gene	D gene	V gene	clone size	CDR3 DNA	CDR3 protein
TRBJ1-1	TRBD1	TRBV5-1	.	TGCGCCAGCAGCTCGAGAGGACAGGGATGGGCTTTCTTT	CASSSRGQGWAFF
TRBJ2-3	.	TRBV30	.	TGTGCCTGGAGTCTTGGCGGGACCGGGTCGGGAGATACGCAGTATTTT	CAWSLGGTGSGDTQYF
TRBJ2-5	.	TRBV5-1	.	TGCGCCAGCAGCAAACGGGATCAACAAGAGACCCAGTACTTC	CASSKRDQQETQYF
TRBJ2-7	TRBD1	TRBV28	.	TGTGCCAGCAGTGGAACAGGGGCGGGGCAGTACTTC	CASSGTGAGQYF
TRBJ1-5	.	TRBV28	.	TGTGCCAGCAGTTTGGGGGGTGGGAATCAGCCCCAGCATTTT	CASSLGGGNQPQHF
TRBJ1-2	TRBD1	TRBV2	.	TGTGCCAGCAAGTGGGACAGTAACTATGGCTACACCTTC	CASKWDSNYGYTF
TRBJ2-3	TRBD2	TRBV15	.	TGTGCCACCAGCAGAGGACTAGCGGTAACAGATACGCAGTATTTT	CATSRGLAVTDTQYF
TRBJ1-2	TRBD1	TRBV3-1/TRBV3-2	once	TGTGCCAGCAGCCAACCGACAGGGGGTGGCTACACCTTC	CASSQPTGGGYTF
TRBJ2-7	.	TRBV19	.	TGTGCCAGTAGTCTCCCGGGGTATCGGTACGAGCAGTACTTC	CASSLPGYRYEQYF
TRBJ1-3	.	TRBV5-6	.	TGTGCCAGCAGCTGGGAAACAGGCTTCCCTGGAAACACCATATATTTT	CASSWETGFPGNTIYF
TRBJ2-6	.	TRBV19	.	TGTGCCAGTAGTATCTACTCCTCTGGGGCCAACGTCCTGACTTTC	CASSIYSSGANVLTF
TRBJ2-1	.	TRBV7-9	.	TGTGCCAGCAGCTTAGGGGAGGGGGGCTACAATGAGCAGTTCTTC	CASSLGEGGYNEQFF
TRBJ2-1	TRBD2	TRBV28	few	TGTGCCAGCAGTCGGACTAGCGGGAACAATGAGCAGTTCTTC	CASSRTSGNNEQFF
TRBJ1-1	TRBD1	TRBV5-1	.	TGCGCCAGCAGCGATCCCGGGACAGGGGTAGGGCTAGGAGCTTTCTTT	CASSDPGTGVGLGAFF
TRBJ2-5	.	TRBV13	.	TGTGCCAGCAGCTTATCCCCCCTTCTAGAGACCCAGTACTTC	CASSLSPLLETQYF
TRBJ2-1	TRBD2	TRBV10-1	.	TGCGCCAGCAGTGAGTCGGGGACTAGCGGGAGGGCCGAGCCGTTCTTC	CASSESGTSGRAEPFF
TRBJ2-2	.	TRBV6-5	.	TGTGCCGTCAAGGGGGCGAACACCGGGGAGCTGTTTTTT	CAVKGANTGELFF
TRBJ2-3	TRBD2	TRBV24-1	.	TGTGCCACCAGTGATTCACTAGCGGGGTGGACAGATACGCAGTATTTT	CATSDSLAGWTDTQYF
TRBJ2-4	TRBD2	TRBV27	once	TGTGCCAGCAGTTTCGATTTTCGGGGGGACATTCAGTACTTC	CASSFDFRGDIQYF
TRBJ2-1	TRBD2	TRBV7-3	.	TGTGCCAGCAGCTCCGGGACTAGCGAGTACAATGAGCAGTTCTTC	CASSSGTSEYNEQFF
TRBJ2-3	.	TRBV11-2	.	TGTGCCAGCAGCTTAGGGAGGGGGCTTAATACAGATACGCAGTATTTT	CASSLGRGLNTDTQYF
TRBJ2-1	TRBD2	TRBV20-1	.	TGCAGAGCTAGTCTGATGGGAGGGATATGGCAGGATGAGCAGTTCTTC	CRASLMGGIWQDEQFF
TRBJ2-1	.	TRBV7-2	.	TGTGCCAGCAGCTTATCCTCGATGAGTGAGCAGTTCTTC	CASSLSSMSEQFF
TRBJ2-1	.	TRBV7-2	.	TGTGCCAGCAGCAGCACCGCCCGGAGTCCATTTAGAAATGAGCAGTTCTTC	CASSSTARSPFRNEQFF
TRBJ2-5	TRBD2	TRBV4-1	.	TGCGCCAGCAGCCAGGCCGGGACTAGCGGGAGGGTAGAGGAGACCCAGTACTTC	CASSQAGTSGRVEETQYF
TRBJ2-1	TRBD2	TRBV29-1	.	TGCAGCTTTTGGACTAGCGGGAGAGATGAGCAGTTCTTC	CSFWTSGRDEQFF
TRBJ2-7	.	TRBV18	few	TGTGCCAGCTCACCCTTCTTGAGGTCCTTCGAGCAGTACTTC	CASSPFLRSFEQYF
TRBJ2-4	.	TRBV7-9	.	TGTGCTAGCAAGGGGGTAGCCAAAAACATTCAGTACTTC	CASKGVAKNIQYF
TRBJ1-5	.	TRBV2	.	TGTGCCAGCAGTGAAGCCAGGGTTCTTCAGCCCCAGCATTTT	CASSEARVLQPQHF
TRBJ1-6	TRBD1	TRBV7-9	.	TGTGCCAGCACCACCGGGACAGATAATTCACCCCTCCACTTT	CASTTGTDNSPLHF
TRBJ2-1	TRBD2	TRBV4-1	.	TGCGCCAGCAGCCAAGCCCCATCTATGGGGGAGGGCCGACGGAATGAGCAGTTCTTC	CASSQAPSMGEGRRNEQFF
TRBJ1-5	.	TRBV6-2/TRBV6-3	few	TGTGCCAGCAGTTACTCGTCTCTGCAGGGGACGCTCCGGAACGGAGATCAGCCCCAGCATTTT	CASSYSSLQGTLRNGDQPQHF
TRBJ2-1	TRBD1	TRBV6-5	.	TGTGCCAGCAGTCCGGGACAGACCTACCCCCATGAGCAGTTCTTC	CASSPGQTYPHEQFF
TRBJ1-6	TRBD1	TRBV28	once	TGTGCCACCACAGGGGAGGTCAATTCACCCCTCCACTTT	CATTGEVNSPLHF
TRBJ2-3	TRBD1	TRBV5-1	.	TGCGCCAGCAGCCCGCCGGGACAGACCACAGATACGCAGTATTTT	CASSPPGQTTDTQYF
TRBJ2-1	TRBD2	TRBV11-2	.	TGTGCCAGCAGCTTAGGGGAGGGCGGGTACAATGAGCAGTTCTTC	CASSLGEGGYNEQFF
TRBJ2-7	.	TRBV18	.	TGTGCCAGCTCACCAAGAGGGCACGAGCAGTACTTC	CASSPRGHEQYF
TRBJ1-4	.	TRBV5-1	few	TGCGCCAGCAGCCCCTTAGGTAGGGGTGAAAAACTGTTTTTT	CASSPLGRGEKLFF
TRBJ2-7	.	TRBV3-1/TRBV3-2	.	TGTGCCAGCAGCGGCCTGGGGGCGAGAGAGCAGTACTTC	CASSGLGAREQYF
TRBJ1-1	TRBD1	TRBV6-5	few	TGTGCCAGCAACATACAGGGGGCCACTGAAGCTTTCTTT	CASNIQGATEAFF
TRBJ1-2	TRBD1	TRBV7-3	.	TGTGCCAGCAGCCCGACAGGGGACCATGGCTACACCTTC	CASSPTGDHGYTF
TRBJ2-7	TRBD2	TRBV6-2/TRBV6-3	.	TGTGCCAGCAGTTCCGGGACTAGCGGAGTCTACGAGCAGTACTTC	CASSSGTSGVYEQYF
TRBJ2-2	.	TRBV15	.	TGTGCCACCAGCTCCCGTTTGACCGGGGAGCTGTTTTTT	CATSSRLTGELFF
TRBJ1-6	.	TRBV2	.	TGTGCCAGCAGCCCCGAATACGGTTCACCCCTCCACTTT	CASSPEYGSPLHF
TRBJ2-6	TRBD1	TRBV3-1/TRBV3-2	.	TGTGCCAGCAGCATCTGGACAGGGCCCTCCGGGGCCAACGTCCTGACTTTC	CASSIWTGPSGANVLTF
TRBJ1-2	.	TRBV5-1	.	TGCGCCAGCAGCTTGTTACAGGATAACTATGGCTACACCTTC	CASSLLQDNYGYTF
TRBJ1-1	.	TRBV11-2	.	TGTGCCAGCAGCTTAGGGGGGCTCGGGAACACTGAAGCTTTCTTT	CASSLGGLGNTEAFF
TRBJ2-5	.	TRBV2	.	TGTGCCAGCAGTTTCTCCCAAGAGACCCAGTACTTC	CASSFSQETQYF
TRBJ2-5	TRBD2	TRBV11-3	.	TGTGCCAGCAGCCCAGGACTAGCGGGAGGAGAGACCCAGTACTTC	CASSPGLAGGETQYF
TRBJ2-1	TRBD1	TRBV7-9	.	TGTGCCAGCAGCGAACAGGGGACCTACAATGAGCAGTTCTTC	CASSEQGTYNEQFF
TRBJ2-5	TRBD1	TRBV18	.	TGTGCCAGCTCACCAGACAGGGGCGAAGAGACCCAGTACTTC	CASSPDRGEETQYF
TRBJ2-2	TRBD1	TRBV11-2	.	TGTGCCAGCAGCATGCACCAGGGGGCTAGGGTAAAGACCGGGGAGCTGTTTTTT	CASSMHQGARVKTGELFF
TRBJ2-1	TRBD2	TRBV5-4	.	TGTGCCAGCAGCTTGGCCTTGGGACTATCACAGTACAATGAGCAGTTCTTC	CASSLALGLSQYNEQFF
TRBJ2-1	TRBD2	TRBV6-5	.	TGTGCCAGCAGTTACTCTGGCGGGAGTAGGTACAATGAGCAGTTCTTC	CASSYSGGSRYNEQFF
TRBJ1-2	TRBD1	TRBV28	few	TGTGCCAGCAGTTTTGTTGCAGGGGGTGGCTACACCTTC	CASSFVAGGGYTF
TRBJ1-1	.	TRBV15	.	TGTGCCACCAGCAGAGATGCTGACTCCCTGAACACTGAAGCTTTCTTT	CATSRDADSLNTEAFF
TRBJ2-7	.	TRBV7-9	.	TGTGCCAGCGGTACGGGTGGGGCGGAGCAGTACTTC	CASGTGGAEQYF
TRBJ2-3	.	TRBV27	few	TGTGCCAGCAGAGGGGTCAACTCAGATACGCAGTATTTT	CASRGVNSDTQYF
TRBJ2-5	.	TRBV20-1	.	TGCAGTGCTAGTTCCGGAGAGACCCAGTACTTC	CSASSGETQYF
TRBJ2-7	.	TRBV7-2	few	TGTGCCAGCAGCTTACATATTCTAAACGAGCAGTACTTC	CASSLHILNEQYF